This TCR beta chain appears in the sequencing data of a study of OX40 agonist ivuxolimab in advanced cancers. With respect to the entire study: Ivuxolimab was a fully human IgG2 agonistic monoclonal antibody targeting the costimulatory receptor OX40 (CD134). Intravenous ivuxolimab was administered to patients every 2 weeks at six dose levels: 0.01, 0.1, 0.3, 1.5, 3 and 10 mg/kg. Of the roughly 50 dose-escalation patients, hepatocellular carcinoma was present in around 20, melanoma in around 15, renal cell carcinoma in 9 and head and neck cancer in 9. A male proportion of 82.7% and a mean age of about 60 years, ranging from roughly 23 to 80, were recorded for the dose-escalation cohort. Patients were allowed to have had prior anti-PD-1, anti-PD-L1 or anti-CTLA-4 therapy, and 30% to 40% of the dose-escalation patients had been treated with checkpoint inhibitors. Partial responses occurred in three dose-escalation patients: two with cutaneous melanoma and one with hepatocellular carcinoma. The point of sequencing TCRbeta in the periphery was to test whether ivuxolimab changed TCR sequence diversity and drove clonal T-cell expansion. The paper reports the monotherapy dose-escalation portion (N of about 54 patients) of the phase I ivuxolimab trial.

The trial excluded patients who had a history of autoimmune disease or who were on systemic immunosuppression. Peripheral blood for TCR sequencing was collected from all dose cohorts at baseline, on cycle 4 day 1, and on cycle 7 day 1. Samples came from an open-label, multicenter, first-in-human phase I dose-escalation trial of ivuxolimab. The trial enrolled adults with locally advanced or metastatic head and neck squamous cell, hepatocellular, melanoma or renal cell carcinoma. Before TCR sequencing, CD4+ T cells and CD8+ T cells were sorted from peripheral blood as separate populations. On the study overall, not on this receptor specifically: Low levels of normalized T-cell clonal expansion were also seen in some nonresponding patients. On average, CD8+ T cells showed more expanded clones than CD4+ T cells after ivuxolimab. In the 0.1-3.0 mg/kg groups, partial responders were among the patients with the lowest normalized peripheral clonal expansion, particularly in CD8+ T cells. Clonal expansion of both CD4+ and CD8+ blood T cells was observed from baseline to week 6 at doses 0.1 to 3.0 mg/kg. Antigen specificity was not determined for the clonally expanded peripheral T cells.

A note on this clone: The clone's antigen remains unknown. No much larger clone is present one base from it, and per-base qualities are unavailable.

The germline V gene (reference sequence) specifies SEHNR as CDR1 and FQNEAQ as CDR2. Trimming leaves V shorter by 5 bases and J shorter by 4 bases, with the junction holding 4 bases beyond the gene matches. Spanning cysteine to phenylalanine, the CDR3 consists of 13 amino acids. The CDR3 DNA has 39 bases and is translated from base 1. To sequence the TCRbeta CDR3 region, genomic DNA was isolated from the sorted cells. TCRbeta CDR3 regions were sequenced using the immunoSEQ Assay. Imported from immuneACCESS, the table was reduced by TCRdb to in-frame sequences with V and J called. These copies leave out some clones; in studies compared against another copy, an unresolved V gene accounts for under half, and the cause of the remainder is not known. For this sample the table gives tens of thousands of clones, of which around four fifths were detected only once. Roughly 30% of the sample is held by the ten biggest clonotypes.

Specimen: CD4+ or CD8+ T cells sorted from blood, collected in a trial of the OX40 agonist ivuxolimab. This TCR came from an adult with an advanced solid tumor such as melanoma, head and neck, liver or kidney cancer. The V and J segments used are TRBV7-9 and TRBJ2-7; 8 junctional bases match TRBD1. The bases are TGTGCCAGCAGCAGGGACAGGTGGTACGAGCAGTACTTC. This yields the protein CASSRDRWYEQYF. Supplemented by the reference TRBV7-9 and TRBJ2-7 proteins around the CDR3, the complete variable domain is DTGVSQNPRHKITKRGQNVTFRCDPISEHNRLYWYRQTLGQGPEFLTYFQNEAQLEKSRLLSDRFSAERPKGSFSTLEIQRTEQGDSAMYLCASSRDRWYEQYFGPGTRLTVT.